This entry concerns a single T cell receptor (beta chain). These data belong to a study of blood T cell repertoires in COVID-19. In the study overall: Acute-phase and convalescent COVID-19 samples originated in the United States, Italy and Spain.

Germline loops: CDR1 MGHRA, CDR2 YSYEKL. The CDR3 runs 16 residues. Unmatched junction bases numbered 5, after V lost 1 base and J lost 2 bases. The data were produced by immunoSEQ multiplex PCR, yet TCRdb's version contains in-frame clones alone and is incomplete. The profile shows 90,000 to 120,000 clones, 90% to 95% of them singletons. The V gene is TRBV4-1, the J gene TRBJ2-1; 7 bases line up with TRBD1. The sequenced sample consisted of peripheral blood. This sequence was found in a young woman with acute or convalescent COVID-19. Here the CDR3 reads CASSQAGTATYNEQFF. The CDR3 nucleotides are TGCGCCAGCAGCCAAGCCGGGACAGCAACCTACAATGAGCAGTTCTTC.